Listed below are T cell receptor beta chains from one sample, sequenced in a study of shared T cell receptors in the human thymus. TCRdb's copy holds only in-frame clones and misses some; the assay was immunoSEQ multiplex PCR. The sample lists hundreds of thousands of clones; 80% to 90% were seen once. These sequences were also reported in another study, on human thymus T cells.

Source material: thymocytes. These receptors originate from a boy under two years old with a congenital heart defect. Each CDR3 is given with its conserved first and last residue. The D gene is left open where the match is weak. Some rows mark clone size as missing; the rest say once, few, many or name a class of expanded clone.

j_gene: TRBJ1-5
v_gene: TRBV28
d_gene: TRBD1
abundance: .
CDR3aa: CASSSLPPGQGQPQHF
CDR3nt: TGTGCCAGCAGTTCCCTACCTCCGGGACAGGGTCAGCCCCAGCATTTT

j_gene: TRBJ2-2
v_gene: TRBV25-1
d_gene: TRBD2
abundance: .
CDR3aa: CASSEVASGLVTGELFF
CDR3nt: TGTGCCAGCAGTGAAGTGGCTAGCGGGTTGGTCACCGGGGAGCTGTTTTTT

j_gene: TRBJ1-5
v_gene: TRBV27
d_gene: .
abundance: .
CDR3aa: CASSLRVGGQPQHF
CDR3nt: TGTGCCAGCAGTTTAAGGGTAGGGGGACAGCCCCAGCATTTT

j_gene: TRBJ1-2
v_gene: TRBV4-1
d_gene: TRBD1
abundance: .
CDR3aa: CASSQDGDSNYGYTF
CDR3nt: TGCGCCAGCAGCCAAGATGGGGACAGCAACTATGGCTACACCTTC

j_gene: TRBJ2-7
v_gene: TRBV19
d_gene: .
abundance: .
CDR3aa: CASSIVPGTSYEQYF
CDR3nt: TGTGCCAGTAGTATAGTTCCAGGAACCTCCTACGAGCAGTACTTC

j_gene: TRBJ2-6
v_gene: TRBV5-6
d_gene: .
abundance: .
CDR3aa: CASSGGQNSGANVLTF
CDR3nt: TGTGCCAGCAGCGGTGGACAGAACTCTGGGGCCAACGTCCTGACTTTC

j_gene: TRBJ2-6
v_gene: TRBV4-1
d_gene: TRBD1
abundance: .
CDR3aa: CASSLYQGVGANVLTF
CDR3nt: TGCGCCAGCAGCCTATATCAGGGGGTCGGGGCCAACGTCCTGACTTTC

j_gene: TRBJ2-7
v_gene: TRBV7-9
d_gene: TRBD1
abundance: .
CDR3aa: CASSQRTGYDEQYF
CDR3nt: TGTGCCAGCAGCCAACGGACAGGGTACGACGAGCAGTACTTC

j_gene: TRBJ1-5
v_gene: TRBV6-6
d_gene: .
abundance: once
CDR3aa: CASTYTWRDQPQHF
CDR3nt: TGTGCCAGCACCTACACGTGGCGGGATCAGCCCCAGCATTTT

j_gene: TRBJ1-1
v_gene: TRBV5-4
d_gene: TRBD1
abundance: .
CDR3aa: CASSFVDRTSEAFF
CDR3nt: TGTGCCAGCAGCTTCGTGGACAGGACCAGTGAAGCTTTCTTT

j_gene: TRBJ1-2
v_gene: TRBV6-1
d_gene: TRBD1
abundance: .
CDR3aa: CASIRTGWDGYTF
CDR3nt: TGTGCCAGCATTCGGACAGGGTGGGATGGCTACACCTTC

j_gene: TRBJ1-4
v_gene: TRBV4-3
d_gene: TRBD1
abundance: .
CDR3aa: CASSLWDSEGEKLFF
CDR3nt: TGCGCCAGCAGCCTTTGGGACAGCGAAGGGGAAAAACTGTTTTTT

j_gene: TRBJ1-3
v_gene: TRBV30
d_gene: TRBD1
abundance: once
CDR3aa: CAWSGYRGPGNTIYF
CDR3nt: TGTGCCTGGAGTGGATACAGGGGGCCGGGAAACACCATATATTTT

j_gene: TRBJ1-1
v_gene: TRBV6-6
d_gene: .
abundance: .
CDR3aa: CASSYSLQGGTEAFF
CDR3nt: TGTGCCAGCAGTTACTCGTTGCAGGGTGGGACTGAAGCTTTCTTT

j_gene: TRBJ2-7
v_gene: TRBV9
d_gene: TRBD2
abundance: .
CDR3aa: CASSPRASGLYEQYF
CDR3nt: TGTGCCAGCAGCCCCCGGGCTAGCGGCCTCTACGAGCAGTACTTC

j_gene: TRBJ1-1
v_gene: TRBV28
d_gene: .
abundance: .
CDR3aa: CASSLLNTEAFF
CDR3nt: TGTGCCAGCAGTCTTCTGAACACTGAAGCTTTCTTT

j_gene: TRBJ1-6
v_gene: TRBV4-3
d_gene: .
abundance: .
CDR3aa: CASSQVGERDSYNSPLHF
CDR3nt: TGCGCCAGCAGCCAAGTCGGAGAGAGAGACTCCTATAATTCACCCCTCCACTTT

j_gene: TRBJ2-7
v_gene: TRBV4-1
d_gene: .
abundance: .
CDR3aa: CASSQERAQGLARVYEQYF
CDR3nt: TGCGCCAGCAGCCAAGAAAGGGCCCAAGGCCTAGCTAGGGTTTACGAGCAGTACTTC

j_gene: TRBJ1-3
v_gene: TRBV28
d_gene: .
abundance: .
CDR3aa: CASSLSRPPGRGSGNTIYF
CDR3nt: TGTGCCAGCAGTTTATCACGCCCCCCGGGGAGGGGCTCTGGAAACACCATATATTTT

j_gene: TRBJ1-2
v_gene: TRBV4-1
d_gene: .
abundance: .
CDR3aa: CASSQDREGHYGYTF
CDR3nt: TGCGCCAGCAGCCAAGATCGGGAAGGCCACTATGGCTACACCTTC

j_gene: TRBJ2-2
v_gene: TRBV7-8
d_gene: TRBD2
abundance: .
CDR3aa: CASSSALGGRGIRNTGELFF
CDR3nt: TGTGCCAGCAGCTCAGCTCTTGGCGGGAGGGGGATTCGGAACACCGGGGAGCTGTTTTTT

j_gene: TRBJ2-7
v_gene: TRBV18
d_gene: .
abundance: .
CDR3aa: CASSPNGSYEQYF
CDR3nt: TGTGCCAGCTCACCAAACGGTAGCTACGAGCAGTACTTC

j_gene: TRBJ1-1
v_gene: TRBV20-1
d_gene: .
abundance: .
CDR3aa: CSAANTEAFF
CDR3nt: TGCAGTGCGGCAAACACTGAAGCTTTCTTT

j_gene: TRBJ1-5
v_gene: TRBV19
d_gene: .
abundance: .
CDR3aa: CATNPGRVVLGNQPQHF
CDR3nt: TGTGCCACCAATCCCGGCCGGGTGGTTTTGGGCAATCAGCCCCAGCATTTT

j_gene: TRBJ1-6
v_gene: TRBV6-5
d_gene: TRBD1
abundance: .
CDR3aa: CASSMTGDNSPLHF
CDR3nt: TGTGCCAGCTCCATGACAGGGGATAATTCACCCCTCCACTTT

j_gene: TRBJ1-2
v_gene: TRBV11-2
d_gene: TRBD1
abundance: .
CDR3aa: CASSLDWGDRSNYGYTF
CDR3nt: TGTGCCAGCAGCTTAGATTGGGGGGACAGATCTAACTATGGCTACACCTTC

j_gene: TRBJ2-2
v_gene: TRBV6-1
d_gene: TRBD1
abundance: .
CDR3aa: CASQQGAPNTGELFF
CDR3nt: TGTGCCAGCCAGCAGGGGGCCCCGAACACCGGGGAGCTGTTTTTT

j_gene: TRBJ2-3
v_gene: TRBV28
d_gene: TRBD2
abundance: .
CDR3aa: CASSARLAGGGTDTQYF
CDR3nt: TGTGCCAGCAGTGCAAGACTAGCGGGAGGGGGCACAGATACGCAGTATTTT

j_gene: TRBJ1-5
v_gene: TRBV5-8
d_gene: .
abundance: .
CDR3aa: CASSSAGFSNQPQHF
CDR3nt: TGTGCCAGCAGCTCTGCAGGGTTTAGCAATCAGCCCCAGCATTTT

j_gene: TRBJ1-1
v_gene: TRBV28
d_gene: .
abundance: .
CDR3aa: CASSKGWNTEAFF
CDR3nt: TGTGCCAGCAGTAAGGGGTGGAACACTGAAGCTTTCTTT

j_gene: TRBJ2-7
v_gene: TRBV28
d_gene: TRBD1
abundance: .
CDR3aa: CASSRRQGVRSYEQYF
CDR3nt: TGTGCCAGCAGCCGTAGACAGGGGGTAAGGTCCTACGAGCAGTACTTC

j_gene: TRBJ2-1
v_gene: TRBV6-6
d_gene: .
abundance: once
CDR3aa: CASSYFGGDGTVQFF
CDR3nt: TGTGCCAGCAGTTACTTCGGGGGTGATGGGACAGTGCAGTTCTTC

j_gene: TRBJ2-7
v_gene: TRBV5-6
d_gene: TRBD1
abundance: .
CDR3aa: CASSFHYRGRNYEQYF
CDR3nt: TGTGCCAGCAGCTTTCATTACAGGGGGCGGAACTACGAGCAGTACTTC

j_gene: TRBJ2-7
v_gene: TRBV28
d_gene: .
abundance: once
CDR3aa: CASSPSQGFYEQYF
CDR3nt: TGTGCCAGCAGCCCTTCTCAGGGATTTTACGAGCAGTACTTC

j_gene: TRBJ2-1
v_gene: TRBV7-2
d_gene: .
abundance: .
CDR3aa: CASSLGFSGNEQFF
CDR3nt: TGTGCCAGCAGCTTGGGGTTTTCGGGGAATGAGCAGTTCTTC

j_gene: TRBJ2-1
v_gene: TRBV30
d_gene: TRBD1
abundance: .
CDR3aa: CAWSPRDSSYNEQFF
CDR3nt: TGTGCCTGGAGCCCCCGGGACAGCTCCTACAATGAGCAGTTCTTC

j_gene: TRBJ2-4
v_gene: TRBV4-3
d_gene: .
abundance: .
CDR3aa: CASSHAIARAAKNIQYF
CDR3nt: TGCGCCAGCAGCCATGCGATAGCGCGGGCGGCCAAAAACATTCAGTACTTC

j_gene: TRBJ2-5
v_gene: TRBV12-5
d_gene: TRBD2
abundance: .
CDR3aa: CASGYLGSSGVEETQYF
CDR3nt: TGTGCTAGTGGCTACCTCGGGTCTAGCGGAGTAGAGGAGACCCAGTACTTC

j_gene: TRBJ2-1
v_gene: TRBV19
d_gene: TRBD2
abundance: .
CDR3aa: CASSIQRGGRDNEQFF
CDR3nt: TGTGCCAGTAGTATCCAGCGGGGGGGCCGGGACAATGAGCAGTTCTTC

j_gene: TRBJ1-3
v_gene: TRBV7-6
d_gene: .
abundance: .
CDR3aa: CASSLGYGGRRSGNTIYF
CDR3nt: TGTGCCAGCAGCCTAGGTTACGGGGGAAGACGTTCTGGAAACACCATATATTTT

j_gene: TRBJ1-1
v_gene: TRBV5-4
d_gene: .
abundance: .
CDR3aa: CASSSYRAEDTEAFF
CDR3nt: TGTGCCAGCAGCTCATACAGGGCGGAGGACACTGAAGCTTTCTTT

j_gene: TRBJ1-1
v_gene: TRBV28
d_gene: .
abundance: .
CDR3aa: CASKLAINTEAFF
CDR3nt: TGTGCCAGCAAACTAGCCATTAACACTGAAGCTTTCTTT

j_gene: TRBJ1-5
v_gene: TRBV15
d_gene: .
abundance: .
CDR3aa: CATSRDPDRSYSNQPQHF
CDR3nt: TGTGCCACCAGCAGAGATCCCGACAGGAGCTATAGCAATCAGCCCCAGCATTTT

j_gene: TRBJ2-7
v_gene: TRBV27
d_gene: .
abundance: .
CDR3aa: CASSGRAYEQYF
CDR3nt: TGTGCCAGCAGCGGCAGGGCCTACGAGCAGTACTTC

j_gene: TRBJ2-2
v_gene: TRBV27
d_gene: TRBD1
abundance: once
CDR3aa: CASSATGGRTGELFF
CDR3nt: TGTGCCAGCAGCGCAACAGGGGGCCGAACCGGGGAGCTGTTTTTT

j_gene: TRBJ1-6
v_gene: TRBV7-9
d_gene: TRBD1
abundance: few
CDR3aa: CASSNPGQYNSPLHF
CDR3nt: TGTGCCAGCAGTAATCCGGGACAGTATAATTCACCCCTCCACTTT

j_gene: TRBJ2-3
v_gene: TRBV4-2
d_gene: .
abundance: .
CDR3aa: CASSQERPTRTHTDTQYF
CDR3nt: TGTGCCAGCAGCCAAGAGAGGCCCACTAGGACTCACACAGATACGCAGTATTTT

j_gene: TRBJ1-2
v_gene: TRBV15
d_gene: .
abundance: .
CDR3aa: CATSPPVRGGYTF
CDR3nt: TGTGCCACCAGCCCCCCGGTCCGCGGAGGCTACACCTTC

j_gene: TRBJ1-2
v_gene: TRBV27
d_gene: .
abundance: .
CDR3aa: CASSLLADRSYGYTF
CDR3nt: TGTGCCAGCAGTTTATTGGCCGACAGGTCTTATGGCTACACCTTC

j_gene: TRBJ1-2
v_gene: TRBV7-9
d_gene: .
abundance: .
CDR3aa: CASSLGVGEANYGYTF
CDR3nt: TGTGCCAGCAGCTTAGGCGTGGGCGAAGCTAACTATGGCTACACCTTC

j_gene: TRBJ1-1
v_gene: TRBV4-2
d_gene: .
abundance: .
CDR3aa: CASSQGQGNTEAFF
CDR3nt: TGTGCCAGCAGCCAGGGTCAGGGAAACACTGAAGCTTTCTTT

j_gene: TRBJ2-1
v_gene: TRBV25-1
d_gene: .
abundance: .
CDR3aa: CASSETEDNEQFF
CDR3nt: TGTGCCAGCAGTGAAACAGAAGACAATGAGCAGTTCTTC

j_gene: TRBJ2-1
v_gene: TRBV5-1
d_gene: .
abundance: .
CDR3aa: CASSNRGEQFF
CDR3nt: TGCGCCAGCAGCAATAGGGGTGAGCAGTTCTTC

j_gene: TRBJ2-5
v_gene: TRBV10-3
d_gene: TRBD2
abundance: .
CDR3aa: CAISEPPGGEGPETQYF
CDR3nt: TGTGCCATCAGTGAGCCCCCAGGTGGGGAGGGTCCGGAGACCCAGTACTTC

j_gene: TRBJ1-1
v_gene: TRBV7-9
d_gene: TRBD1
abundance: .
CDR3aa: CASSLDRAGGTEAFF
CDR3nt: TGTGCCAGCAGCTTAGATCGGGCAGGGGGGACTGAAGCTTTCTTT

j_gene: TRBJ2-7
v_gene: TRBV13
d_gene: .
abundance: .
CDR3aa: CASSNTIRDTYSYEQYF
CDR3nt: TGTGCCAGCAGTAATACCATCCGGGACACCTACTCCTACGAGCAGTACTTC

j_gene: TRBJ2-3
v_gene: TRBV27
d_gene: TRBD2
abundance: .
CDR3aa: CASSFSSGGPSTDTQYF
CDR3nt: TGTGCCAGCAGTTTTTCTAGCGGGGGGCCCAGCACAGATACGCAGTATTTT